This T cell receptor (beta chain) was sequenced during a study of Graves' ophthalmopathy and Graves' hyperthyroidism. The sample holds many counts of this clonotype. This CDR3 has 13 amino acids. The V segment lost 5 bases and the J segment 6 bases; nucleotides outside the gene matches: 5. Germline V lookup: CDR1 DFQATT, CDR2 SNEGSKA (reference sequence). Amplifying from RNA transcripts, the study obtained TCR beta CDR3 regions. An opening RT-PCR round employed HTBI primers and preceded a second-round multiplex PCR. One entry per CDR3 protein results from TCRdb running MiXCR on the multiplex PCR reads. The table shows about 550,000 distinct CDR3 sequences, with under 45% occurring only once.

This receptor was identified in an adult man with Graves' hyperthyroidism. The genes are TRBV20-1 and TRBJ2-7; TRBD1 matches at 12 bases. The sample comprised peripheral blood or thyroid tissue (not recorded which). Written as DNA, the CDR3 is TGCAGTGCTCAACCGGGACAGGGGGCCGAGCAGTACTTC. This translates into CSAQPGQGAEQYF.